The 5 T cell receptor beta chains below all came from one sample that was sequenced in a study of identical twins. TCRdb called the 5' RACE reads again in MiXCR, with one record for every CDR3 protein. The data contain 640,000 or so distinct CDR3 sequences, 5.5% to 6.5% of them singletons. Sequenced: naive T cells sorted from blood. Receptors were obtained from a man between 18 and 35 years old in good health.

In DNA form, the CDR3 reads TGCGCCAGCAGCTCAATAACACCTAGCGAGACCCAGTACTTC. Protein: CASSSITPSETQYF. The chain has TRBV5-1 and TRBJ2-5, with D maybe TRBD2 (5 bases). The CDR3 spans 14 residues. Trimming removed 3 bases at V and 5 bases at J, with 14 bases between. The germline CDR1 and CDR2 sequences are SGHRS and YFSETQ. Based on the CDR3 plus reference TRBV5-1 and TRBJ2-5, the full variable domain is KAGVTQTPRYLIKTRGQQVTLSCSPISGHRSVSWYQQTPGQGLQFLFEYFSETQRNKGNFPGRFSGRQFSNSRSEMNVSTLELGDSALYLCASSSITPSETQYFGPGTRLLVL.

This clonotype was counted at least ten times. V usage is TRBV20-1 and J usage is TRBJ2-3, with 7 bases that match TRBD2. V gave up 5 bases and J gave up 0 bases; unmatched junction bases: 8. The CDR3 is made up of 15 amino acids. CDR1 DFQATT and CDR2 SNEGSKA come from the germline V gene (reference sequence). CDR3: CSAEGGGGSTDTQYF. The CDR3 bases are TGCAGTGCTGAGGGTGGGGGGGGTAGCACAGATACGCAGTATTTT.

The table lists this clonotype with a few counts. The rearrangement joins TRBV20-1 to TRBJ1-5, with 7 bases fitting TRBD1. CDR3 length equals 15 residues. The germline CDR1 and CDR2 sequences are DFQATT and SNEGSKA (reference sequence). V shed 6 bases, J shed 1 base, and the junction held 9 bases outside the gene matches. The CDR3 sequence: CSAEPGTESNQPQHF. In nucleotides, the CDR3 is TGCAGTGCCGAGCCCGGGACAGAAAGCAATCAGCCCCAGCATTTT.

This clonotype was found many times. This chain links TRBV20-1 with TRBJ2-1; 13 bases align to TRBD2. Per germline, CDR1 DFQATT and CDR2 SNEGSKA (reference sequence). This CDR3 comprises 18 residues. With V trimmed by 0 bases and J by 1 base, 6 bases remained unmatched. DNA for the CDR3: TGCAGTGCTAGAGATACTAGCGGGAGGGTCTTTTCCTACAATGAGCAGTTCTTC. As protein: CSARDTSGRVFSYNEQFF.

This clonotype was observed at least ten times. The chain joins TRBV5-1 to TRBJ2-1, with 7 positions matching TRBD1. The germline V gene has CDR1 SGHRS and CDR2 YFSETQ. The CDR3 totals 14 residues. J lost 7 bases, V lost 6 bases, and 10 bases had no gene match. Here the CDR3 DNA reads TGCGCCAGCATGACGACAGGGTCGGGAAATGAGCAGTTCTTC. It specifies CASMTTGSGNEQFF.